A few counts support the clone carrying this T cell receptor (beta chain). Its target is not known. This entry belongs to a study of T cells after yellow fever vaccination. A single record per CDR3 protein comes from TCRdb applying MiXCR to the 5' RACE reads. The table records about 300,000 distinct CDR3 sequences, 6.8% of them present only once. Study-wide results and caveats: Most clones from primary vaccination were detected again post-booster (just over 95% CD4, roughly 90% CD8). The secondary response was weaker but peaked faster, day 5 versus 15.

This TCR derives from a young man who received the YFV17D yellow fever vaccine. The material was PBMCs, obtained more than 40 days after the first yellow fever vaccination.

Here the CDR3 reads CASSQDSTRPQHF. CDR3 nucleotides: TGCGCCAGCAGCCAAGATTCGACCCGGCCCCAGCATTTT. The rearrangement links TRBV4-1 to TRBJ1-5; D gene ambiguous. The CDR3 contains 13 residues. Looked up from germline, CDR1 is MGHRA and CDR2 is YSYEKL. Deletions cut 0 bases from V and 9 bases from J, with 9 bases between.